There are a few counts of the clone carrying this T cell receptor (beta chain). This entry belongs to a study of blood T cell repertoires in COVID-19. Study context: Collection of acute and convalescent COVID-19 samples took place in the United States, Italy and Spain. T cells, B-cell-depleted T cells, or PBMCs provided the cDNA or gDNA that served as material.

Germline CDR1 and CDR2: SGHDT and YYEEEE. V was cut by 2 bases and J by 4 bases, with 9 bases left in between. The CDR3 contains 13 residues. Authors' analysis steps: By means of reference gene primer amplification, nucleated cell counts were estimated. Profiled with immunoSEQ multiplex PCR; TCRdb holds only in-frame clones, not every one. Clonal size and the V and J genes are those of that table, whereas D and trimming came from the DNA. This table holds about 370,000 clones, around 92% found once. V gene TRBV5-6 combines with J gene TRBJ1-2; the D is unclear. The material sequenced was peripheral blood. The TCR originated in a woman between 25 and 40 years old with COVID-19, enrolled during active disease. This chain's CDR3 is CASSLTRPYGYTF. CDR3 in DNA: TGTGCCAGCAGCTTAACCAGGCCCTATGGCTACACCTTC.